This TCR beta chain was retrieved from a study of CD8 T cells in ankylosing spondylitis. The CDR3 sequence is 16 residues long. Germline trimming cut 5 bases from V and 3 bases from J; bases unmatched to any gene: 4. The V gene's germline CDR1 is SGHAT and CDR2 FQDESV (reference sequence). TCRdb itself ran the 5' RACE reads through MiXCR, one entry per CDR3 protein. The sample shows some 450,000 distinct CDR3 sequences, roughly 15% of them seen only once. General study findings and limits: One TCR beta motif, made up of several highly homologous variants, appeared characteristic of ankylosing spondylitis blood.

Concerning this clonotype: Its antigen is as yet unknown.

The rearrangement uses TRBV11-1 and TRBJ2-1, with 13 bases matching TRBD2. Sequencing was performed on blood, either unsorted or a sorted T cell fraction (not recorded which). The TCR sequence derives from a male donor with ankylosing spondylitis. The CDR3 bases are TGTGCCAGCAGCACCGGACTAGCGGGAGTCTACAATGAGCAGTTCTTC. Translation: CASSTGLAGVYNEQFF.